This TCR beta chain is from a study of CD4 and CD8 cells across lung adenocarcinoma regions. Samples came from patients with localized non-small cell lung adenocarcinoma. This clonotype has just a few counts. TCRdb itself ran the PCR reads through MiXCR, one entry per CDR3 protein. The sample holds around 9,800 distinct CDR3 sequences, around half seen once. CDR1 and CDR2 from the germline V gene are MNHNS and SASEGT. The CDR3 is 15 amino acids. V lost 5 bases, J lost 5 bases, and 6 bases stayed unmatched. The J gene is TRBJ2-3, the V gene TRBV6-1, with 11 bases matching TRBD2. The material sequenced was CD4+ T cells from the center of a lung tumor. This receptor was taken from a male donor with lung adenocarcinoma. The CD4 and CD8 labels of this study may be unreliable. CDR3 in DNA: TGTGCCAGCAGTCCGCTAGCGGGAGGACGAGATACGCAGTATTTT. Translation: CASSPLAGGRDTQYF.